Below are 18 T cell receptor beta chains sequenced from a single sample in a study of post-analysis software for immune sequencing data. Study-wide results and caveats: Higher frequency in patients than in controls was seen for about five TRBV segments, with TRBV5-6, TRBV5-1 and TRBV20-1 among them.

No antigen has been identified for these receptors. The TCR beta cDNA libraries carried unique molecular identifiers. TCRdb itself ran the PCR reads through MiXCR, one entry per CDR3 protein. The profile shows about 810,000 distinct CDR3 sequences, under 70% of them singletons. The sequenced sample consisted of blood. The source of these receptors is a girl aged 10-17 years with multiple sclerosis.

The chain combines TRBV12-3 or TRBV12-4 with TRBJ2-7; weak D call: TRBD1 (6 bases). The V gene lost 5 bases and the J gene lost 0 bases, with 14 bases spanning the gap. This CDR3 contains 15 residues. The CDR3 sequence is CASSHRDKSSYEQYF. The CDR3 DNA sequence: TGTGCCAGCAGTCACCGGGACAAAAGCTCCTACGAGCAGTACTTC.

This clonotype was recorded many times. The chain recombines TRBV12-3 or TRBV12-4 with TRBJ2-7; TRBD1 is a possible D gene (5 bases). This CDR3 comprises 14 residues. V lost 2 bases to trimming and J lost 4 bases, with 12 bases between them. The CDR3 loop is CASSLQGTPYEQYF. The CDR3 DNA sequence: TGTGCCAGCAGTTTACAGGGTACCCCTTACGAGCAGTACTTC.

CDR3 bases: TGTGCCAGCAGCGAAGGACTAGCGGGGGTGAATGAGCAGTTCTTC. Protein: CASSEGLAGVNEQFF. The rearrangement links TRBV9 to TRBJ2-1, with 13 bases aligning to TRBD2. The V gene's germline CDR1 is SGDLS and CDR2 YYNGEE. V was pared by 3 bases and J by 7 bases, with 4 bases of the junction left unmatched. CDR3 length: 15 amino acids.

This chain links TRBV7-2 with TRBJ1-5; D is unresolved. V shed 5 bases and J shed 6 bases, with 11 bases lying between them. The CDR3 spans 13 residues. Germline-derived CDR1 and CDR2 are SGHTA and FQGNSA. DNA of the CDR3: TGTGCCAGCAGCCCCAACATCGCTCAGCCCCAGCATTTT. Translated: CASSPNIAQPQHF. The full variable domain, in which reference TRBV7-2 and TRBJ1-5 provide the parts outside the CDR3, is GAGVSQSPSNKVTEKGKDVELRCDPISGHTALYWYRQSLGQGLEFLIYFQGNSAPDKSGLPSDRFSAERTGGSVSTLTIQRTQQEDSAVYLCASSPNIAQPQHFGDGTRLSIL.

This clonotype showed up just a few times. V is TRBV20-1 and J is TRBJ2-4; weak D call: TRBD2 (6 bases). Germline V gene lookup returns CDR1 DFQATT and CDR2 SNEGSKA (reference sequence). Trimming pared 6 bases from V and 2 bases from J, leaving 11 bases between. There are 13 residues in the CDR3. The CDR3 nucleotides are TGCAGTGCCCCTCGGGGGACCAAAAACATTCAGTACTTC. It translates to CSAPRGTKNIQYF.

This rearrangement joins TRBV15 to TRBJ1-4, with D perhaps TRBD1 (6 bases). V lost 4 bases, J lost 0 bases, and 9 bases lay in between. The CDR3 has 15 residues. Germline lookup yields CDR1 LNHNV and CDR2 YYDKDF (reference sequence). CDR3 region: CATSTNRATNEKLFF. The CDR3 DNA reads as TGTGCCACCAGCACCAACAGGGCAACTAATGAAAAACTGTTTTTT.

V is TRBV5-1 and J is TRBJ2-1, with D unresolved. V lost 3 bases, J lost 6 bases, and 13 bases lay in between. CDR1 and CDR2 (germline): SGHRS, YFSETQ. This CDR3 spans 14 amino acids. The CDR3 nucleotides are TGCGCCAGCAGCTCTCTCATGGTTGGCAATGAGCAGTTCTTC. Protein: CASSSLMVGNEQFF.

The V and J genes are TRBV5-1 and TRBJ2-7; TRBD1 aligns across 8 bases. This CDR3 is built from 15 residues. CDR1 is SGHRS and CDR2 is YFSETQ in the germline V gene. The ends lost 5 bases at V and 3 bases at J; junction bases unmatched: 10. The CDR3 nucleotides read TGCGCCAGCAGTGATACTAGGACAGGGTGCTACGAGCAGTACTTC. Residues: CASSDTRTGCYEQYF. Based on the CDR3 plus reference TRBV5-1 and TRBJ2-7, the full variable domain is KAGVTQTPRYLIKTRGQQVTLSCSPISGHRSVSWYQQTPGQGLQFLFEYFSETQRNKGNFPGRFSGRQFSNSRSEMNVSTLELGDSALYLCASSDTRTGCYEQYFGPGTRLTVT.

This clonotype has more than one count but fewer than ten. The V gene is TRBV25-1, the J gene TRBJ2-4; 11 bases agree with TRBD2. The tail of the sequence fits TRBJ2-7 better, so the J call may be wrong. The CDR3 runs to 15 residues. CDR1 is MGHDK and CDR2 is SYGVNS in the germline V gene. CDR3 sequence: CASSGRTSGPYEQYF. In DNA form, the CDR3 reads TGTGCCAGCAGTGGGAGGACTAGCGGGCCCTACGAGCAGTACTTC.

The genes are TRBV20-1 and TRBJ2-7; the match to TRBD1 covers 9 bases. V was pared by 2 bases and J by 2 bases, with 4 bases of the junction left unmatched. Germline lookup yields CDR1 DFQATT and CDR2 SNEGSKA (reference sequence). The CDR3 totals 14 residues. DNA of the CDR3: TGCAGTGCTAGACGGACAGGGGTTGCCTACGAGCAGTACTTC. It specifies CSARRTGVAYEQYF.

This clonotype appeared a few times. The chain has TRBV20-1 and TRBJ1-2, with 7 bases aligning to TRBD1. V was pared by 0 bases and J by 4 bases, with 8 bases of the junction left unmatched. CDR3 length: 15 amino acids. The germline gives CDR1 DFQATT, CDR2 SNEGSKA (reference sequence). CDR3 coding DNA: TGCAGTGCTAGAGATCCCGCAGGGGGATTCTATGGCTACACCTTC. This sequence encodes CSARDPAGGFYGYTF.

CDR3 DNA: TGCAGTGCTAGCACCAGGGCCCTCTACGAGCAGTACTTC. It yields the protein CSASTRALYEQYF. The chain uses TRBV20-1 and TRBJ2-7, with a weak D call TRBD1 (5 bases). V was pared by 3 bases and J by 3 bases, with 12 bases between. Germline V gene lookup returns CDR1 DFQATT and CDR2 SNEGSKA (reference sequence). The CDR3 consists of 13 residues.

This clonotype was observed a handful of times. V is TRBV20-1 and J is TRBJ2-7, with TRBD2 matching over 10 bases. CDR1 and CDR2 (germline): DFQATT, SNEGSKA (reference sequence). The CDR3 has 14 residues. The junction had 0 bases not matched to a gene; V was cut back by 1 base and J by 0 bases. The CDR3 loop reads CSARASGGSYEQYF. CDR3 nucleotides: TGCAGTGCTAGAGCTAGCGGGGGCTCCTACGAGCAGTACTTC.

This chain uses TRBV7-9 with TRBJ2-3, with 9 bases lining up with TRBD2. Germline V CDR1 and CDR2: SEHNR, FQNEAQ (reference sequence). This CDR3 contains 15 residues. Trimming removed 2 bases from V and 7 bases from J; junction bases left unmatched: 7. CDR3 sequence reads: CASSLLAGAMYTQYF. Here the CDR3 DNA reads TGTGCCAGCAGCTTATTAGCGGGAGCGATGTATACGCAGTATTTT.

The rearrangement joins TRBV7-9 to TRBJ2-5, with 9 positions matching TRBD1. The CDR3 consists of 15 residues. From germline, CDR1 is SEHNR and CDR2 FQNEAQ (reference sequence). Trimming at V came to 1 base and at J to 7 bases, leaving 7 bases not matched to a gene. CDR3 DNA sequence: TGTGCCAGCAGCTTAGTCCACAGGGGGCTTGGGACCCAGTACTTC. Amino acids: CASSLVHRGLGTQYF.

The sample holds one count of this clonotype. The chain couples TRBV20-1 to TRBJ1-2; D is perhaps TRBD1 (5 bases). Germline V gives CDR1 DFQATT, CDR2 SNEGSKA (reference sequence). CDR3 length equals 13 residues. Trimming left V 0 bases short and J 8 bases short, with 13 bases between. The DNA of the CDR3 is TGCAGTGCTAGAGAAGGGGCGGTGAGGGGCTACACCTTC. This codes for CSAREGAVRGYTF.

The DNA for the CDR3 is TGCAGTGCTCCGATACAGGGGGCGAGTAGCGAGCAGTACTTC. The encoded protein is CSAPIQGASSEQYF. This chain uses TRBV20-1 with TRBJ2-7; 9 positions match TRBD1. Germline V lookup: CDR1 DFQATT, CDR2 SNEGSKA (reference sequence). The trim removed 5 bases at V and 6 bases at J, leaving 11 bases unmatched. The CDR3 consists of 14 residues.

This clonotype showed up just a few times. The chain links TRBV20-1 to TRBJ2-4; D gene unclear. V was pared by 3 bases and J by 7 bases, with 10 bases between. Germline V gene sequence: CDR1 DFQATT, CDR2 SNEGSKA (reference sequence). The CDR3 length is 12 residues. Written as DNA, the CDR3 is TGCAGTGCTAGGTCCGGACCCAACATTCAGTACTTC. Its translation is CSARSGPNIQYF.